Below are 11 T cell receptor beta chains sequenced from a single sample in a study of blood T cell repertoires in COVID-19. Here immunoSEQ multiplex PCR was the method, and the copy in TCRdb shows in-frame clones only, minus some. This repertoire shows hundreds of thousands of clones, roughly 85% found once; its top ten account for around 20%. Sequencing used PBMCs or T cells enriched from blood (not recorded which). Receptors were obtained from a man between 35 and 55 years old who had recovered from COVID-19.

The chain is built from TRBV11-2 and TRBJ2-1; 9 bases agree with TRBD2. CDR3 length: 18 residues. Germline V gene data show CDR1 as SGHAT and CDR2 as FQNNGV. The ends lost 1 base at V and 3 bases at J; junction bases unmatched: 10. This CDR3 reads CASSLGSVAGVVYNEQFF. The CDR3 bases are TGTGCCAGCAGCTTAGGGTCGGTAGCGGGAGTGGTCTACAATGAGCAGTTCTTC.

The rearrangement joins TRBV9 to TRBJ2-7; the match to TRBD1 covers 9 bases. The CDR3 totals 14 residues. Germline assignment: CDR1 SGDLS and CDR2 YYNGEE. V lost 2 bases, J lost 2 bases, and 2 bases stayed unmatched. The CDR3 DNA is TGTGCCAGCAGCGTCCGGACAGGGGCCTACGAGCAGTACTTC. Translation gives CASSVRTGAYEQYF.

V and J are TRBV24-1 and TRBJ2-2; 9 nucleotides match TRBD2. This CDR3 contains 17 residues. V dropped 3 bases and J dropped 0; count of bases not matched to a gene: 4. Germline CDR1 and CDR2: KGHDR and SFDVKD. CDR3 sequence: CATSDPSGTSNTGELFF. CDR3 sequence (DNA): TGTGCCACCAGTGATCCTAGCGGGACATCGAACACCGGGGAGCTGTTTTTT.

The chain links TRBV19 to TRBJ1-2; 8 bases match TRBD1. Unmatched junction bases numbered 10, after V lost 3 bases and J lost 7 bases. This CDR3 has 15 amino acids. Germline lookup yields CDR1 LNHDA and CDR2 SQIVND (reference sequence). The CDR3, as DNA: TGTGCCAGTAGTATCGAGGACAGGGCTACGGGTGGCTACACCTTC. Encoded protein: CASSIEDRATGGYTF.

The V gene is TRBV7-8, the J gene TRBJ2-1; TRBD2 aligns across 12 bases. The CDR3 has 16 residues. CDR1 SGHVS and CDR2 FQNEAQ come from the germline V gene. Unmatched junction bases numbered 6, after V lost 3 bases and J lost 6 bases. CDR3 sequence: CASSLELAGGPNEQFF. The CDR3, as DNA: TGTGCCAGCAGCTTGGAACTAGCGGGAGGTCCCAATGAGCAGTTCTTC.

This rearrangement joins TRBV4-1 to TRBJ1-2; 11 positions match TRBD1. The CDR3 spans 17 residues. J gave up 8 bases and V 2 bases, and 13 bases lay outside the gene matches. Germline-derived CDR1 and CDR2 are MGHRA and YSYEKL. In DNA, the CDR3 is TGCGCCAGCAGCCAACTCTCATCGGACAGGGGGCGACGAGGCTACACCTTC. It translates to CASSQLSSDRGRRGYTF.

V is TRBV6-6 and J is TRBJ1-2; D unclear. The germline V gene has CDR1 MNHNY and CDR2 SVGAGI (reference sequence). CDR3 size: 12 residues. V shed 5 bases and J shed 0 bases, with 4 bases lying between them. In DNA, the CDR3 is TGTGCCAGCAGTACATCTAACTATGGCTACACCTTC. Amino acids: CASSTSNYGYTF.

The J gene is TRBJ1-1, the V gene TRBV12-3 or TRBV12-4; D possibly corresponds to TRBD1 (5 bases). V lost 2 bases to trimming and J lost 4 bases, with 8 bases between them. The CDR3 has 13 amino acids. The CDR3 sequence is CASSLQGLTEAFF. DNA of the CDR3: TGTGCCAGCAGTTTACAGGGCCTCACTGAAGCTTTCTTT.

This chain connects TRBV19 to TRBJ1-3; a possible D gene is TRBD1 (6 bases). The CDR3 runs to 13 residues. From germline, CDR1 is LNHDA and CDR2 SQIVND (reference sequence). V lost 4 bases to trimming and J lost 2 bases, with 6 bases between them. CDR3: CASSTGAGNTIYF. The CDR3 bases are TGTGCCAGTAGTACAGGGGCTGGAAACACCATATATTTT.

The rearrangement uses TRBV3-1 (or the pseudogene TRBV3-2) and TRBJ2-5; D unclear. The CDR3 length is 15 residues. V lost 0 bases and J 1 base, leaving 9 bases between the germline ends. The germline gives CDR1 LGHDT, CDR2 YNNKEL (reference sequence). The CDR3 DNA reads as TGTGCCAGCAGCCAAGATTCGAGACTCCAAGAGACCCAGTACTTC. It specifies CASSQDSRLQETQYF.

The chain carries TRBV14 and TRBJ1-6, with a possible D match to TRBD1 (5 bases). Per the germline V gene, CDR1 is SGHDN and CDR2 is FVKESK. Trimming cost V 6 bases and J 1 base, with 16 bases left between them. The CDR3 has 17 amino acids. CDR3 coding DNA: TGTGCCAGCAGACCCATGGGGGGAGGGTCCTATAATTCACCCCTCCACTTT. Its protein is CASRPMGGGSYNSPLHF.